This T cell receptor beta chain was identified in a study of T cells in localized non-small cell lung cancer. Study-level points and caveats: Sequence data derive from only one tumor region, so heterogeneity remains possible. A median about 54 of the top 100 tumor clones appeared in adjacent lung. T cell clonality was highest in uninvolved adjacent lung, above tumor.

Turning to this clone: Its antigen is currently unknown.

Sequenced by immunoSEQ multiplex PCR; TCRdb stores in-frame clones only, minus some. The sample holds 61,000 or so clones, around 86% seen once. This receptor was obtained from a woman aged 40 to 75 with stage I lung adenocarcinoma. Specimen: peripheral blood, collected before any cancer treatment.

This chain's CDR3 is CSVGGGYSYEQYF. The CDR3 DNA reads as TGCAGCGTTGGCGGGGGCTACTCCTACGAGCAGTACTTC. The chain employs TRBV29-1 and TRBJ2-7; tentative D call: TRBD2 (7 bases). Germline V CDR1 and CDR2: SQVTM, ANQGSEA. CDR3 length: 13 amino acids. Deletions cut 4 bases from V and 0 bases from J, with 10 bases between.